A selection of T cell receptor beta chains follows, all from one sample in a study of OX40 agonist ivuxolimab in advanced cancers. Using immunoSEQ multiplex PCR, the repertoire was profiled, and TCRdb retains in-frame clones only, with some absent. The repertoire holds about 51,000 clones, with 65% to 85% as singletons. Sequencing was performed on CD4+ or CD8+ T cells sorted from blood, taken in a trial of the OX40 agonist ivuxolimab. The origin of the receptors is an adult with an advanced solid tumor such as melanoma, head and neck, liver or kidney cancer. Each CDR3 is given with its conserved first and last residue. A D gene is named only where the DNA matches it firmly. The size entry is marked missing in some rows and otherwise reads once, few, many or a size class.

J gene,CDR3 length,V gene,D gene,clone size,CDR3 DNA,CDR3 protein
TRBJ1-1,14,TRBV2,-,-,TGTGCCAGCAATAAGGGGGTACTGAACACTGAAGCTTTCTTT,CASNKGVLNTEAFF
TRBJ1-2,13,TRBV6-6,-,once,TGTGCCAGCAGTTTTTCCGGGCGGGATGGCTACACCTTC,CASSFSGRDGYTF
TRBJ2-7,15,TRBV6-5,TRBD2,-,TGTGCCAGCAGTGCCGTGGGCAGGGAGGGCTACGAGCAGTACTTC,CASSAVGREGYEQYF
TRBJ1-1,14,TRBV7-9,TRBD1,-,TGTGCCAGCAGCCAGGACAGGGCGTGGACTGAAGCTTTCTTT,CASSQDRAWTEAFF
TRBJ2-1,15,TRBV7-2,TRBD2,-,TGTGCCAGCAGCTCGTACGGCGGGGGGGCAGGCGAGCAGTTCTTC,CASSSYGGGAGEQFF
TRBJ2-7,12,TRBV2,-,-,TGTGCCAGCAAAAGGGGCGATTTCGAGCAGTACTTC,CASKRGDFEQYF
TRBJ1-4,16,TRBV15,-,-,TGTGCCACCAGCAGAGGGCGAGGGGAGTTGCGGGAAAAACTGTTTTTT,CATSRGRGELREKLFF
TRBJ2-7,15,TRBV5-4,-,-,TGTGCCAGCAGCCATGACCTCTCCACGTACTACGAGCAGTACTTC,CASSHDLSTYYEQYF
TRBJ1-5,13,TRBV29-1,-,few,TGCAGCGTTGAGCCCGGGCCGGGTCAGCCCCAGCATTTT,CSVEPGPGQPQHF
TRBJ2-5,16,TRBV5-1,TRBD2,-,TGCGCCAGCAGCCCCGGGGTAGCGGGGATCCAAGAGACCCAGTACTTC,CASSPGVAGIQETQYF
TRBJ2-5,15,TRBV6-1,TRBD2,-,TGTGCCAGCAGGAAGCTAGCGGGGACTCAAGAGACCCAGTACTTC,CASRKLAGTQETQYF
TRBJ2-3,13,TRBV9,-,-,TGTGCCAGCAGCGTCTCCGAGTCGGATACGCAGTATTTT,CASSVSESDTQYF
TRBJ2-5,15,TRBV5-1,-,-,TGCGCCAGCAGCTTGGTCGGGACAACGGAAGAGACCCAGTACTTC,CASSLVGTTEETQYF
TRBJ1-6,14,TRBV19,-,-,TGTGCCAGTAGTACCCTCGCCGGGGGTTCACCCCTCCACTTT,CASSTLAGGSPLHF